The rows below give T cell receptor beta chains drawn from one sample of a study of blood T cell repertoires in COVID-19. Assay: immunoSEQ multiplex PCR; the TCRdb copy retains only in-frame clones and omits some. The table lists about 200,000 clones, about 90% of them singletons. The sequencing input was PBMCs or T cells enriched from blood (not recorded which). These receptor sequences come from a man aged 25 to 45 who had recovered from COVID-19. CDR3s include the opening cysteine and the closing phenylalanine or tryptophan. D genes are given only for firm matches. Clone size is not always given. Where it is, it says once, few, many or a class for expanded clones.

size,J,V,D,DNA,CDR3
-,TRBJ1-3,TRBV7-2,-,TGTGCCAGCAGCCCAGGCCAGGGGCGTGGAAACACCATATATTTT,CASSPGQGRGNTIYF
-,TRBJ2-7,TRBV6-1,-,TGTGCCAGCAGTGAAGCGGGGGGATCCTACGAGCAGTACTTC,CASSEAGGSYEQYF
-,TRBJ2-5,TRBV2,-,TGTGCCAGCGGGGCAGAGAAGGAGACCCAGTACTTC,CASGAEKETQYF
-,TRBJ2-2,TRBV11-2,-,TGTGCCAGCAGCTTAGACTGGCTAGCGACCGGGGAGCTGTTTTTT,CASSLDWLATGELFF
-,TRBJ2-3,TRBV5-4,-,TGTGCCAGCAGCTTGGGCCAGATCAGCACAGATACGCAGTATTTT,CASSLGQISTDTQYF
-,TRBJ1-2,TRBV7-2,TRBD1,TGTGCCAGCAGCTTAGGGGCAGGGGGCGACTATGGCTACACCTTC,CASSLGAGGDYGYTF
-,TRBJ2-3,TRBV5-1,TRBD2,TGCGCCAGCAGCTTGTATATTGGGACTACCGGGGGGGATACGCAGTATTTT,CASSLYIGTTGGDTQYF
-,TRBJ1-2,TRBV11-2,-,TGTGCCAGCAGCACCCGGGGGAGGGGTTCTGGCTACACCTTC,CASSTRGRGSGYTF
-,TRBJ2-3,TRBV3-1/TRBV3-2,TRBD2,TGTGCCAGCAGCCCCCGAGGACTAGGCACAGATACGCAGTATTTT,CASSPRGLGTDTQYF
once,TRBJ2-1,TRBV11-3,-,TGTGCCAGCAGCTTATTCAGGGGGGACAATGAGCAGTTCTTC,CASSLFRGDNEQFF
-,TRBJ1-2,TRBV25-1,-,TGTGCCAGCAGTGAATCGGGGGTAGGGATCGAGGGCTACACCTTC,CASSESGVGIEGYTF
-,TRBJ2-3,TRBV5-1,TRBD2,TGCGCCAGCAGCTTGGACACTAGCGGGAAACGCACAGATACGCAGTATTTT,CASSLDTSGKRTDTQYF
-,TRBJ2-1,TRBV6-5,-,TGTGCCAGCAGTTACTCGATTGGGAGCAATGAGCAGTTCTTC,CASSYSIGSNEQFF
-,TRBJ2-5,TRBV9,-,TGTGCCAGCAGCGTAGATTTCGGGGATTCAGAGACCCAGTACTTC,CASSVDFGDSETQYF
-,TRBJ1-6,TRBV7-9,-,TGTGCCAGCAGCTCACAGATCAGGTACAGGTATAATTCACCCCTCCACTTT,CASSSQIRYRYNSPLHF
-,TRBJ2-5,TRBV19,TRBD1,TGTGCCAGTAGTAAGCTTGGGACAGCACAAGAGACCCAGTACTTC,CASSKLGTAQETQYF
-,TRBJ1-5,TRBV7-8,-,TGTGCCAGCAGCTTATCAGGGTTTCGTTTAGGCTTCAATCAGCCCCAGCATTTT,CASSLSGFRLGFNQPQHF